A single sample gave rise to the 30 T cell receptor beta chains below, sequenced in a study of cytomegalovirus exposure and HLA in healthy donors (dated by TCRdb to about 2017). To prepare the library, the immunoSEQ multiplex PCR assay was applied. For the multiplex PCR, a mixture combining 60 forward primers for TCR Vbeta segments and 13 reverse primers for TCR Jbeta segments was used. Not all clones reach the TCRdb copy of this immuneACCESS table, which keeps in-frame sequences only. Checked studies attribute under half of the gap to unresolved V genes and leave the rest unexplained. This sample gives approximately 75,000 clones in total; about 72% of them show up just once. Roughly 22% of the sample lies in the top ten. Sequencing was done on a sample of PBMCs. All receptors derive from a man between 35 and 55 years old in good health and CMV-seropositive.

This chain joins TRBV7-3 and TRBJ2-5; D is unresolved. V lost 2 bases to trimming and J lost 5 bases, with 9 bases between them. Germline CDR1 reads SGHTA; CDR2 reads FQGTGA. This CDR3 comprises 13 residues. Here the CDR3 DNA reads TGTGCCAGCAGCTTAGAACATTCGGAGACCCAGTACTTC. Its protein product is CASSLEHSETQYF.

The CDR3 protein is CSVDDGQELEQYF. CDR3 coding DNA: TGCAGCGTTGATGATGGACAGGAACTCGAGCAGTACTTC. The chain joins TRBV29-1 to TRBJ2-5; 7 positions match TRBD1. The end of the DNA aligns better with TRBJ2-7, so the J call may be wrong. CDR3 length: 13 residues. From germline, CDR1 is SQVTM and CDR2 ANQGSEA.

This chain links TRBV20-1 with TRBJ1-5, with D perhaps TRBD1 (5 bases). The CDR3 is made up of 11 amino acids. The germline V gene encodes CDR1 DFQATT and CDR2 SNEGSKA (reference sequence). Trimming left V 3 bases short and J 11 bases short, with 11 bases between. The CDR3 DNA reads as TGCAGTGCTAGTGCCTGGGGGGCCCAGCATTTT. Its translation: CSASAWGAQHF.

The chain employs TRBV27 and TRBJ1-4; D is undetermined. The CDR3 contains 13 residues. V lost 6 bases, J lost 7 bases, and 12 bases lay in between. Germline values: CDR1 MNHEY, CDR2 SMNVEV (reference sequence). The chain's CDR3 is CASSGQTGEKLFF. In nucleotides, the CDR3 is TGTGCCAGCAGCGGTCAGACGGGTGAAAAACTGTTTTTT.

The V and J genes are TRBV27 and TRBJ2-5; 7 nucleotides line up with TRBD1. J lost 5 bases, V lost 7 bases, and 16 bases had no gene match. The CDR3 has 16 residues. CDR1 is MNHEY, CDR2 SMNVEV, per germline (reference sequence). CDR3 nucleotides: TGTGCCAGCACCTCAGGGACAGCTAGGGAGCGGGAGACCCAGTACTTC. Its translation is CASTSGTARERETQYF.

The V call is TRBV15, the J call TRBJ2-3; the match to TRBD1 covers 7 bases. This CDR3 contains 17 residues. Germline CDR1 LNHNV, CDR2 YYDKDF (reference sequence). Germline trimming cut 1 base from V and 0 bases from J; bases unmatched to any gene: 7. The chain's CDR3 is CATSRVRDSSSTDTQYF. CDR3 DNA: TGTGCCACCAGCAGAGTCCGGGACAGTTCTAGCACAGATACGCAGTATTTT.

The V call is TRBV5-4, the J call TRBJ1-2; tentatively, D is TRBD1 (5 bases). V shed 4 bases and J shed 5 bases, with 15 bases lying between them. The CDR3 runs to 14 residues. Looked up from germline, CDR1 is SGHNT and CDR2 is YYREEE (reference sequence). The CDR3 DNA is TGTGCCAGCAGCCCTCAGGGCGCGGGGTATGGCTACACCTTC. Translating it yields CASSPQGAGYGYTF.

J is TRBJ2-3 and V is TRBV4-3; possibly TRBD2 for D (6 bases). Germline V gives CDR1 LGHNA, CDR2 YSLEER. V lost 0 bases and J 0 bases, leaving 13 bases between the germline ends. CDR3 length equals 17 residues. As DNA, the CDR3 is TGCGCCAGCAGCCAAGACCCACTAGCCGAGAGCACAGATACGCAGTATTTT. Translated, it gives CASSQDPLAESTDTQYF.

Regarding this clone: Germline is not matched at one junction end, which may reflect a read error. The V gene is TRBV7-9, the J gene TRBJ2-1; 13 bases agree with TRBD2. This CDR3 is 15 amino acids long. Germline CDR1 SEHNR, CDR2 FQNEAQ (reference sequence). The chain's CDR3 is CASRLGTSGAHEQFF. The CDR3 DNA follows: TGTGCCAGCAGATTAGGGACTAGCGGGGCTCATGAGCAGTTCTTC. Full variable domain (rest looked up from reference TRBV7-9 and TRBJ2-1): DTGVSQNPRHKITKRGQNVTFRCDPISEHNRLYWYRQTLGQGPEFLTYFQNEAQLEKSRLLSDRFSAERPKGSFSTLEIQRTEQGDSAMYLCASRLGTSGAHEQFFGPGTRLTVL.

The chain links TRBV28 to TRBJ1-4, with D unclear. Germline CDR1 is MDHEN and CDR2 is SYDVKM. V dropped 4 bases and J dropped 5 bases, with 20 bases sitting between them. The CDR3 runs to 17 residues. CDR3 sequence: CASSSPLRLGGNEKLFF. CDR3 DNA: TGTGCCAGCAGTTCCCCCCTCCGACTAGGAGGAAATGAAAAACTGTTTTTT. The whole variable domain, remainder taken from reference TRBV28 and TRBJ1-4, is DVKVTQSSRYLVKRTGEKVFLECVQDMDHENMFWYRQDPGLGLRLIYFSYDVKMKEKGDIPEGYSVSREKKERFSLILESASTNQTSMYLCASSSPLRLGGNEKLFFGSGTQLSVL.

This clone turned up a few times. The chain uses TRBV6-6 and TRBJ1-4; perhaps TRBD1 as D (5 bases). Looked up from germline, CDR1 is MNHNY and CDR2 is SVGAGI (reference sequence). V was cut by 8 bases and J by 2 bases, with 18 bases left in between. There are 16 residues in the CDR3. CDR3 in DNA: TGTGCCAGCGGGGGGACTTCCACCGTGACTAATGAAAAACTGTTTTTT. As protein: CASGGTSTVTNEKLFF.

The chain joins TRBV2 to TRBJ2-2; 12 bases fit TRBD2. Germline CDR1 is SNHLY and CDR2 is FYNNEI. This CDR3 has 16 amino acids. The ends lost 6 bases at V and 1 base at J; junction bases unmatched: 3. The CDR3 protein is CASSLLAGGNTGELFF. The CDR3, as DNA: TGTGCCAGCAGCCTACTAGCGGGGGGGAACACCGGGGAGCTGTTTTTT.

The CDR3 sequence: CASSQDGGETQYF. In nucleotides, the CDR3 is TGTGCCAGCAGCCAAGACGGGGGAGAGACCCAGTACTTC. This sequence joins TRBV4-2 and TRBJ2-5; a weak D match, TRBD2 (6 bases). With 0 bases removed from V and 4 bases from J, the gap between germline ends came to 6 bases. Germline V CDR1 and CDR2: LGHNA, YNFKEQ. The CDR3 length is 13 residues.

This clone has only a few counts. V and J are TRBV7-9 and TRBJ1-6; D may be TRBD1 (6 bases). The CDR3 runs to 14 residues. Trimming took off 5 bases at V and 7 bases at J, with 12 bases between the two ends. CDR1 and CDR2 (germline): SEHNR, FQNEAQ (reference sequence). CDR3 protein: CASSVTGSNSPLHF. For the CDR3, the DNA is TGTGCCAGCAGCGTAACAGGGTCCAATTCACCCCTCCACTTT.

The chain joins TRBV19 to TRBJ1-1, with unresolved D. CDR1 and CDR2 (germline): LNHDA, SQIVND (reference sequence). The CDR3 sequence is 14 residues long. Trimming removed 6 bases at V and 0 bases at J, with 11 bases between. CDR3 loop: CASRTTFMNTEAFF. CDR3 coding DNA: TGTGCCAGTAGAACTACATTTATGAACACTGAAGCTTTCTTT.

The J gene is TRBJ1-2, the V gene TRBV28; TRBD1 matches 8 bases. V lost 3 bases and J lost 8; bases outside the gene matches: 8. This CDR3 has 14 amino acids. Germline CDR1 is MDHEN and CDR2 is SYDVKM. CDR3 residues: CASSFFQGARGYTF. The CDR3 DNA is TGTGCCAGCAGTTTTTTTCAGGGGGCGAGGGGCTACACCTTC.

This clone was seen more than once but under ten times. The chain carries TRBV2 and TRBJ1-1; weak D call: TRBD1 (5 bases). Trimming shortened V by 3 bases and J by 3 bases, and 8 bases separated the two germline ends. Germline loops: CDR1 SNHLY, CDR2 FYNNEI. This CDR3 region has 13 residues. The CDR3 coding sequence is TGTGCCAGCAGTGAGGACAAATACACTGAAGCTTTCTTT. Protein product: CASSEDKYTEAFF.

This clone was detected only once. This chain connects TRBV7-9 to TRBJ1-1; TRBD1 might be the D (5 bases). The CDR3 loop spans 14 amino acids. The germline V gene has CDR1 SEHNR and CDR2 FQNEAQ (reference sequence). Trimming cost V 2 bases and J 4 bases, with 11 bases left between them. The CDR3 sequence: CASSLLTVGTEAFF. As DNA, the CDR3 is TGTGCCAGCAGCTTACTGACAGTCGGCACTGAAGCTTTCTTT. Using reference TRBV7-9 and TRBJ1-1 for the parts outside the CDR3, the full variable domain is DTGVSQNPRHKITKRGQNVTFRCDPISEHNRLYWYRQTLGQGPEFLTYFQNEAQLEKSRLLSDRFSAERPKGSFSTLEIQRTEQGDSAMYLCASSLLTVGTEAFFGQGTRLTVV.

The V call is TRBV6-4, the J call TRBJ1-6; D is unclear. V lost 2 bases, J lost 6 bases, and 8 bases lay in between. In germline, CDR1 is MRHNA, CDR2 SNTAGT. This CDR3 has 14 residues. CDR3 residues: CASSDQYSNSPLHF. The CDR3 bases are TGTGCCAGCAGTGACCAATACAGTAATTCACCCCTCCACTTT.

CDR3 loop: CASSWGLEEQFF. CDR3 in DNA: TGCGCCAGCAGCTGGGGACTGGAAGAGCAGTTCTTC. The chain employs TRBV5-1 and TRBJ2-1; weak D call: TRBD2 (6 bases). CDR1 is SGHRS and CDR2 is YFSETQ in the germline V gene. The CDR3 covers 12 residues. V was shortened by 3 bases and J by 10 bases, with 11 bases between the two germline ends.

The rearrangement links TRBV7-2 to TRBJ2-2; a weak D match, TRBD2 (6 bases). V was shortened by 5 bases and J by 4 bases, with 20 bases between the two germline ends. The germline gives CDR1 SGHTA, CDR2 FQGNSA. There are 17 residues in the CDR3. Here the CDR3 DNA reads TGTGCCAGCAGCCGGCAGGCGGGGTTACGGGGCACCGGGGAGCTGTTTTTT. Translating gives CASSRQAGLRGTGELFF.

This chain links TRBV7-3 with TRBJ2-2; 8 positions match TRBD1. The CDR3 loop spans 18 amino acids. Germline lookup yields CDR1 SGHTA and CDR2 FQGTGA. V dropped 1 base and J dropped 4; count of bases not matched to a gene: 11. CDR3 coding DNA: TGTGCCAGCAGCTTAAGAGCGCACGGGACAGGTGCCACCGGGGAGCTGTTTTTT. As protein: CASSLRAHGTGATGELFF.

The chain recombines TRBV19 with TRBJ1-5; possible D gene TRBD1, 5 bases. The length of the CDR3 is 15 residues. The germline V gene encodes CDR1 LNHDA and CDR2 SQIVND (reference sequence). The germline V and J ends were trimmed by 6 bases and 2 bases, with 14 bases remaining between them. CDR3 region: CASRKGYGGNQPQHF. The CDR3 DNA is TGTGCCAGTAGGAAGGGGTATGGAGGCAATCAGCCCCAGCATTTT.

This chain joins TRBV5-4 and TRBJ1-2; tentative D call: TRBD1 (5 bases). CDR3 length equals 16 residues. Per the germline V gene, CDR1 is SGHNT and CDR2 is YYREEE (reference sequence). Trimming left V 3 bases short and J 0 bases short, with 15 bases between. The DNA of the CDR3 is TGTGCCAGCAGCTACAAAATGGGGCAGACTAACTATGGCTACACCTTC. Protein: CASSYKMGQTNYGYTF.

The chain joins TRBV11-2 to TRBJ2-6; 7 nucleotides align to TRBD1. After removal of 5 bases from V and 4 bases from J, the junction contained 11 bases not matched to a gene. CDR1 SGHAT and CDR2 FQNNGV come from the germline V gene. CDR3 length: 17 amino acids. The CDR3 is CASSLRQGTAGANVLTF. The CDR3 coding sequence is TGTGCCAGCAGCCTGAGACAGGGAACAGCAGGGGCCAACGTCCTGACTTTC.

This clone was found a few times. In DNA, the CDR3 is TGCGCCAGCAGCTTGGGGGACAGGGTCTCCTACGAGCAGTACTTC. Translation: CASSLGDRVSYEQYF. The V gene is TRBV5-1, the J gene TRBJ2-7, with 9 bases that match TRBD1. Germline CDR1 and CDR2: SGHRS and YFSETQ. The CDR3 runs to 15 residues. V shed 0 bases, J shed 0 bases, and the junction held 1 base outside the gene matches.

This chain uses TRBV5-6 with TRBJ2-5; D is possibly TRBD1 (6 bases). The V gene's germline CDR1 is SGHDT and CDR2 YYEEEE. Trimming left V 4 bases short and J 5 bases short, with 12 bases between. The CDR3 is 13 residues long. The CDR3 DNA reads as TGTGCCAGCAGCCTACAGGGTCGGGAGACCCAGTACTTC. This sequence encodes CASSLQGRETQYF.

The chain couples TRBV6-1 to TRBJ2-5, with D unclear. This CDR3 comprises 13 residues. Germline values: CDR1 MNHNS, CDR2 SASEGT. The germline V and J ends were trimmed by 8 bases and 5 bases, with 15 bases remaining between them. The CDR3 spells CASGGWSSETQYF. Written as DNA, the CDR3 is TGTGCCAGCGGCGGTTGGTCGTCTGAGACCCAGTACTTC.

The genes are TRBV4-2 and TRBJ1-3; the D gene is possibly TRBD1 (6 bases). Trimming took off 1 base at V and 3 bases at J, with 10 bases between the two ends. Germline V gives CDR1 LGHNA, CDR2 YNFKEQ. This CDR3 is built from 15 residues. The CDR3 loop is CASSQGPGVGNTIYF. As DNA, the CDR3 is TGTGCCAGCAGCCAAGGACCAGGGGTTGGAAACACCATATATTTT.

The gene calls are TRBV28 and TRBJ1-3, with 7 bases matching TRBD1. This CDR3 region has 15 residues. With V trimmed by 6 bases and J by 4 bases, 9 bases remained unmatched. Germline CDR1 is MDHEN and CDR2 is SYDVKM. The CDR3 here is CASRDRLNTGNTIYF. Here the CDR3 DNA reads TGTGCCAGCAGGGACAGGTTAAATACGGGAAACACCATATATTTT. The complete variable domain, with remaining parts taken from reference TRBV28 and TRBJ1-3, reads DVKVTQSSRYLVKRTGEKVFLECVQDMDHENMFWYRQDPGLGLRLIYFSYDVKMKEKGDIPEGYSVSREKKERFSLILESASTNQTSMYLCASRDRLNTGNTIYFGEGSWLTVV.